The 28 T cell receptor beta chains given below trace back to one sample, sequenced in a study of T cell responses to AZD1222 COVID-19 vaccine. The table came from immunoSEQ multiplex PCR; TCRdb's copy has only in-frame clones and leaves some out. This sample carries fewer than 140,000 clones, about nine tenths of them seen once, and the ten largest clones take 7.5% to 9%. The sample consisted of peripheral blood, taken 28 days after the second AZD1222 dose. The source of these receptors is an adult who received the AZD1222 COVID-19 vaccine.

The rearrangement uses TRBV6-5 and TRBJ2-6; D gene uncertain. This CDR3 has 15 residues. Germline CDR1 MNHEY, CDR2 SVGAGI. V was clipped by 2 bases and J by 1 base, with 6 bases between them. The CDR3 is CASSYVRSGANVLTF. The CDR3 bases are TGTGCCAGCAGTTACGTCCGATCTGGGGCCAACGTCCTGACTTTC.

The rearrangement links TRBV30 to TRBJ1-6; 8 nucleotides align to TRBD1. Germline V gene lookup returns CDR1 GTSNPN and CDR2 SVGIG (reference sequence). CDR3 size: 14 residues. Trimming cost V 2 bases and J 9 bases; bases outside gene matches: 6. CDR3 DNA sequence: TGTGCCTGGAGTCTGACAGGGGTCCGTTCACCCCTCCACTTT. Translation: CAWSLTGVRSPLHF.

This sequence joins TRBV18 and TRBJ1-2; the D is unclear. V dropped 5 bases and J dropped 7 bases, with 17 bases sitting between them. Germline-derived CDR1 and CDR2 are KGHSH and LQKENI. The CDR3 runs 14 residues. The CDR3 DNA follows: TGTGCCAGCTCAACCAGATTGGAAAGCTCTGGCTACACCTTC. It yields the protein CASSTRLESSGYTF. Filled out from reference TRBV18 and TRBJ1-2, the complete variable domain reads NAGVMQNPRHLVRRRGQEARLRCSPMKGHSHVYWYRQLPEEGLKFMVYLQKENIIDESGMPKERFSAEFPKEGPSILRIQQVVRGDSAAYFCASSTRLESSGYTFGSGTRLTVV.

This chain joins TRBV3-1 (or the pseudogene TRBV3-2) and TRBJ1-6; perhaps TRBD1 as D (5 bases). The V and J ends lost 1 base and 2 bases respectively, with 6 bases between them. Germline values: CDR1 LGHDT, CDR2 YNNKEL (reference sequence). This CDR3 has 15 amino acids. The CDR3 bases are TGTGCCAGCAGCCAAGGGGGACCCTATAATTCACCCCTCCACTTT. This sequence encodes CASSQGGPYNSPLHF.

The chain combines TRBV25-1 with TRBJ1-1; D uncertain. Germline CDR1 reads MGHDK; CDR2 reads SYGVNS. Trimming left V 5 bases short and J 7 bases short, with 8 bases between. The CDR3 totals 11 residues. This chain's CDR3 is CASSSPIEAFF. CDR3 nucleotide sequence: TGTGCCAGCAGTTCCCCGATTGAAGCTTTCTTT.

This clone came up a few times. The genes are TRBV6-5 and TRBJ2-5; D is perhaps TRBD2 (6 bases). With 7 bases removed from V and 4 bases from J, the gap between germline ends came to 7 bases. The germline V gene encodes CDR1 MNHEY and CDR2 SVGAGI. The CDR3 consists of 11 residues. CDR3 in amino acids: CASTGGETQYF. DNA of the CDR3: TGTGCCAGCACCGGGGGAGAGACCCAGTACTTC.

In its sample, this clone was seen once. The chain employs TRBV4-1 and TRBJ1-2, with no clear D. CDR1 is MGHRA and CDR2 is YSYEKL in the germline V gene. V shed 0 bases and J shed 2 bases, with 10 bases lying between them. The CDR3 extends over 15 amino acids. This chain's CDR3 is CASSQDPRGNYGYTF. The CDR3 nucleotides read TGCGCCAGCAGCCAAGATCCCCGGGGAAACTATGGCTACACCTTC.

The chain couples TRBV6-5 to TRBJ2-7, with D possibly called TRBD1 or TRBD2 (5 bases each). Germline values: CDR1 MNHEY, CDR2 SVGAGI. The CDR3 is 15 residues long. V lost 7 bases, J lost 4 bases, and 20 bases lay in between. The CDR3 here is CASMRGAGPAYEQYF. Written as DNA, the CDR3 is TGTGCCAGCATGAGGGGCGCAGGCCCAGCTTACGAGCAGTACTTC.

The chain couples TRBV3-1 (or the pseudogene TRBV3-2) to TRBJ1-6, with 9 bases matching TRBD1. Per germline, CDR1 LGHDT and CDR2 YNNKEL (reference sequence). With V trimmed by 1 base and J by 8 bases, 3 bases remained unmatched. The CDR3 spans 15 residues. CDR3 DNA: TGTGCCAGCAGCCAAGTGGGACAGGGCTATTCACCCCTCCACTTT. It yields the protein CASSQVGQGYSPLHF.

This chain joins TRBV27 and TRBJ2-3; 13 nucleotides agree with TRBD2. The germline V gene encodes CDR1 MNHEY and CDR2 SMNVEV (reference sequence). The CDR3 totals 16 residues. V lost 5 bases, J lost 4 bases, and 6 bases stayed unmatched. The CDR3 DNA reads as TGTGCCAGCAGTCCCCGACTAGCGGGGGGCTCAGATACGCAGTATTTT. Translated, it gives CASSPRLAGGSDTQYF.

The genes are TRBV27 and TRBJ2-1, with D perhaps TRBD2 (6 bases). V dropped 6 bases and J dropped 7 bases, with 10 bases sitting between them. Germline V gives CDR1 MNHEY, CDR2 SMNVEV (reference sequence). The CDR3 length is 12 residues. This CDR3 reads CASRTSLNEQFF. Written as DNA, the CDR3 is TGTGCCAGCAGGACTAGTTTAAATGAGCAGTTCTTC.

The chain joins TRBV5-1 to TRBJ2-1, with a possible D match to TRBD1 (5 bases). Germline assignment: CDR1 SGHRS and CDR2 YFSETQ. The CDR3 has 14 residues. V lost 1 base, J lost 5 bases, and 10 bases lay in between. The CDR3 coding sequence is TGCGCCAGCAGCTTGAGACAGTTTAACAATGAGCAGTTCTTC. Translation gives CASSLRQFNNEQFF.

This chain links TRBV23-1 with TRBJ1-2; D call uncertain. TRBV23-1 is assigned to the ORF class and has an uncertain function. The CDR3 spans 14 residues. The germline V and J ends were trimmed by 1 base and 2 bases, with 8 bases remaining between them. This CDR3 reads CASSQYRRNYGYTF. DNA for the CDR3: TGCGCCAGCAGTCAATATAGACGGAACTATGGCTACACCTTC.

The chain recombines TRBV28 with TRBJ2-1; D gene ambiguous. The CDR3 has 12 residues. The V gene lost 11 bases and the J gene lost 3 bases, with 11 bases spanning the gap. Per the germline V gene, CDR1 is MDHEN and CDR2 is SYDVKM. CDR3 nucleotides: TGTGCCCACGGTATTGGCTACAATGAGCAGTTCTTC. Translation: CAHGIGYNEQFF.

This clone was counted a single time. CDR3 amino acids: CASSQAGRGPYNEQFF. The CDR3, as DNA: TGTGCCAGCAGCCAAGCCGGCAGGGGGCCCTACAATGAGCAGTTCTTC. The rearrangement uses TRBV3-1 (or the pseudogene TRBV3-2) and TRBJ2-1; TRBD1 agrees at 8 bases. After removal of 1 base from V and 2 bases from J, the junction contained 4 bases not matched to a gene. The CDR3 is 16 amino acids. The germline V gene has CDR1 LGHDT and CDR2 YNNKEL (reference sequence).

V is TRBV6-2 or TRBV6-3 and J is TRBJ2-3; TRBD2 is a possible D gene (5 bases). V lost 6 bases, J lost 1 base, and 11 bases lay in between. The CDR3 is 14 residues long. In germline, CDR1 is MNHEY, CDR2 SVGEGT. Written as DNA, the CDR3 is TGTGCCAGCAGCTCCGGGATAGGCACAGATACGCAGTATTTT. This encodes CASSSGIGTDTQYF.

The CDR3 region is CASSQVVDGPYEQYF. CDR3 nucleotides: TGTGCCAGCAGCCAAGTGGTCGACGGACCCTACGAGCAGTACTTC. The V and J genes are TRBV3-1 (or the pseudogene TRBV3-2) and TRBJ2-7; unclear D gene. V was shortened by 1 base and J by 2 bases, with 12 bases between the two germline ends. In germline, CDR1 is LGHDT, CDR2 YNNKEL (reference sequence). CDR3 length: 15 residues.

J is TRBJ1-4 and V is TRBV5-1; no definite D call. Germline V gives CDR1 SGHRS, CDR2 YFSETQ. This CDR3 comprises 14 residues. V was clipped by 4 bases and J by 6 bases, with 13 bases between them. CDR3 nucleotides: TGCGCCAGCAGCCCCGGACCACTGGATGAAAAACTGTTTTTT. This translates into CASSPGPLDEKLFF.

The chain combines TRBV4-3 with TRBJ2-2; TRBD1 agrees at 11 bases. V lost 3 bases and J lost 8; bases outside the gene matches: 5. Per the germline V gene, CDR1 is LGHNA and CDR2 is YSLEER. The CDR3 runs 15 residues. The CDR3 spells CASSQPDRGRGELFF. For the CDR3, the DNA is TGCGCCAGCAGCCAGCCGGACAGGGGGCGGGGGGAGCTGTTTTTT.

This clone was seen a single time. The chain links TRBV5-5 to TRBJ2-7, with D possibly being TRBD1 or TRBD2 (5 bases each). This CDR3 region has 14 residues. Germline CDR1 SGHKS, CDR2 YYEKEE (reference sequence). V dropped 4 bases and J dropped 2 bases, with 13 bases sitting between them. Here the CDR3 reads CASSPGTGTYEQYF. For the CDR3, the DNA is TGTGCCAGCAGCCCCGGGACGGGAACCTACGAGCAGTACTTC.

This rearrangement joins TRBV3-1 (or the pseudogene TRBV3-2) to TRBJ2-2, with unresolved D. Germline values: CDR1 LGHDT, CDR2 YNNKEL (reference sequence). Trimming shortened V by 7 bases and J by 6 bases, and 6 bases separated the two germline ends. The CDR3 runs 11 residues. The CDR3 DNA follows: TGTGCCAGCAAAGCAGCCGGGGAGCTGTTTTTT. It yields the protein CASKAAGELFF.

V is TRBV6-5 and J is TRBJ1-1; D remains unclear. Germline CDR1 MNHEY, CDR2 SVGAGI. V was shortened by 6 bases and J by 0 bases, with 14 bases between the two germline ends. The CDR3 runs to 15 residues. The CDR3 coding sequence is TGTGCCAGCAGACTATCACCGCTCATGAACACTGAAGCTTTCTTT. This sequence encodes CASRLSPLMNTEAFF.

The rearrangement links TRBV9 to TRBJ1-1, with 8 bases that match TRBD1. The CDR3 totals 14 residues. With 4 bases clipped from V and 4 bases from J, the junction kept 6 bases outside the gene matches. Germline V CDR1 and CDR2: SGDLS, YYNGEE. As DNA, the CDR3 is TGTGCCAGCAGCCAACAGGGGGAGGGCACTGAAGCTTTCTTT. Its protein product is CASSQQGEGTEAFF.

The chain couples TRBV3-1 (or the pseudogene TRBV3-2) to TRBJ2-7, with 7 positions matching TRBD2. V dropped 0 bases and J dropped 1; count of bases not matched to a gene: 9. CDR1 and CDR2 from the germline V gene are LGHDT and YNNKEL (reference sequence). This CDR3 is built from 17 residues. The DNA for the CDR3 is TGTGCCAGCAGCCAAGATCGTACGAGCGGGGATTCCTACGAGCAGTACTTC. The encoded protein is CASSQDRTSGDSYEQYF.

The J gene is TRBJ1-2, the V gene TRBV5-4; D gene unclear. Germline V lookup: CDR1 SGHNT, CDR2 YYREEE (reference sequence). The CDR3 is made up of 13 amino acids. V was trimmed by 0 bases and J by 8 bases, leaving 11 bases between them. The CDR3 DNA is TGTGCCAGCAGCTTGGAGACTGGCTGGGGCTACACCTTC. Amino acid sequence: CASSLETGWGYTF.

Comments on this clone: This sample includes further DNA sequences coding for the same CDR3. This chain uses TRBV3-1 (or the pseudogene TRBV3-2) with TRBJ2-7; no firm D call. The germline V gene encodes CDR1 LGHDT and CDR2 YNNKEL (reference sequence). The length of the CDR3 is 11 residues. Trimming took 0 bases from V and 4 from J, leaving 1 base between them. This chain's CDR3 is CASSQEYEQYF. The CDR3 region has the DNA TGTGCCAGCAGCCAAGAGTACGAGCAGTACTTC.

The CDR3 coding sequence is TGTGCCAGCAGCTTAGCGCTGGAGGGGAGCTCCTACGAGCAGTACTTC. It translates to CASSLALEGSSYEQYF. V usage is TRBV7-8 and J usage is TRBJ2-7; D may be TRBD2 (6 bases). Germline CDR1 reads SGHVS; CDR2 reads FQNEAQ. The CDR3 loop spans 16 amino acids. V lost 0 bases to trimming and J lost 0 bases, with 12 bases between them. Using reference TRBV7-8 and TRBJ2-7 for the parts outside the CDR3, the full variable domain is GAGVSQSPRYKVAKRGQDVALRCDPISGHVSLFWYQQALGQGPEFLTYFQNEAQLDKSGLPSDRFFAERPEGSVSTLKIQRTQQEDSAVYLCASSLALEGSSYEQYFGPGTRLTVT.

The table lists this clone with a count of one. The rearrangement joins TRBV21-1 to TRBJ2-2. TRBV21-1 is deemed a pseudogene. CDR3 size: 17 residues. CDR3 nucleotides: TGTGCCAGCAGCAAAGCTCGGGAAGGGACCTCCACCGGGGAGCTGTTTTTT. Protein: CASSKAREGTSTGELFF.